The following is a T cell receptor beta chain sequence with its context. The sample holds one count of this clone. Its antigen is not yet known. Base qualities are not provided; no much larger clone lies one nucleotide away. Enrolling through a virtual design, the prospective study's participants ranged in age from roughly 18 to 89 years and lived across some 22 United States geographic areas. Cohort assignment in the prospective study relied on participant-reported clinical history from a screening survey and a study questionnaire. Recovered participants in ImmuneRACE Cohort 3 were defined by two consecutive negative NP/OP PCR tests, clearance by a healthcare professional, or resolution of symptoms. In the prospective study, whole blood, serum and a nasopharyngeal or oropharyngeal swab were collected from each participant by mobile phlebotomists. Additional blood draws and questionnaires over an approximately 2-month period could optionally be provided by prospective study participants. Prospective study blood samples were shipped either frozen or at room temperature before DNA extraction.

The immunoSEQ Assay, a bias-controlled multiplex PCR, was used to amplify TCRbeta CDR3 regions from genomic DNA. In the source study's methods: The number of nucleated cells in each sample was estimated by amplification of reference gene primers within the assay. Sequence reads were collapsed and filtered to measure the absolute abundance of every unique TCRbeta CDR3 rearrangement. For each sample, productive Simpson clonality was calculated by taking the square root of Simpson's diversity index across productive rearrangements. Sourced from immuneACCESS, this table was stored by TCRdb with only in-frame sequences that have V and J called. A share of the clones is absent; for the studies checked, an unresolved V gene accounts for under half, and the remainder has no known explanation. The DNA gave D and trimming, while V, J and clone size come from that table. The sample table records about 300,000 clones; 75% to 95% of these occur just once. The leading ten clones occupy 1.1% of the sample.

Counted from cysteine to phenylalanine, this CDR3 has 16 amino acids. The read is trimmed to its CDR3 DNA, 48 bases read in frame from base 1. V is pared back by 1 base and J by 0 bases, with 11 bases lying between the germline termini. The germline V gene specifies SGHAT as CDR1 and FQNNGV as CDR2. The data derive from a study of blood T cell repertoires in COVID-19 (dated by TCRdb to the early 2020s). Some background on the complete study: Samples covering the acute and convalescent phases of COVID-19 were provided by collaborators in the United States, Italy and Spain. The repertoires were made available in a free public database intended to serve as a resource for research on the immune response to SARS-CoV-2. Samples were obtained from the ongoing ImmuneRACE study (first 160 participants) and from about 1,300 subjects provided by 6 global collaborators. Deeply sampled blood TCRbeta repertoires from subjects exposed to, actively infected with, or recovered from COVID-19 were included in the dataset. Where available, HLA class I and class II types were taken from metadata supplied by the sample provider and were not determined by assay-based typing. The material from the prospective study consisted of cDNA or gDNA derived from T cells, B-cell-depleted T cells, or PBMCs. A de-identified subject ID, COVID-19 status, age in years and sex were almost always included in the sample metadata. Overall results and qualifications from the work: How much clinical and demographic metadata was included differed by source and by participant, and the metadata was provided uncurated.

Material: PBMCs or T cells enriched from blood (not recorded which). This chain joins TRBV11-2 to TRBJ2-3; a tentative D call is TRBD1 (6 bases match). This receptor was obtained from a woman aged 30 to 39 who had recovered from COVID-19. The nucleotide sequence is TGTGCCAGCAGCTTAGGGACAGTGGTTAGCACAGATACGCAGTATTTT. This codes for CASSLGTVVSTDTQYF. When the CDR3 is completed using the reference TRBV11-2 and TRBJ2-3 genes on either side, the full variable domain is EAGVAQSPRYKIIEKRQSVAFWCNPISGHATLYWYQQILGQGPKLLIQFQNNGVVDDSQLPKDRFSAERLKGVDSTLKIQPAKLEDSAVYLCASSLGTVVSTDTQYFGPGTRLTVL.